Given below is one TCR beta chain in context. These data originate in a study of blood T cells in healthy people across ages. Through a sample-barcoded 5' primer and a J-beta primer mix, a second PCR was run for roughly 6 to 12 cycles. One entry per CDR3 protein results from TCRdb running MiXCR on the 5' RACE reads. The table has 1.6 million or so distinct CDR3 sequences, 34% seen once. The V and J ends lost 4 bases and 0 bases respectively, with 17 bases between them. The CDR3 consists of 16 residues. The V gene's germline CDR1 is SGHRS and CDR2 YFSETQ. The chain links TRBV5-1 to TRBJ2-7, with a weak D call TRBD1 (5 bases). Input material: blood. The sequence derives from a woman younger than 45 in good health. CDR3 bases: TGCGCCAGCAGCCTATCAGGGTTCCCCTCCTCCTACGAGCAGTACTTC. It yields the protein CASSLSGFPSSYEQYF. Combining the CDR3 with reference TRBV5-1 and TRBJ2-7 gives the whole variable domain KAGVTQTPRYLIKTRGQQVTLSCSPISGHRSVSWYQQTPGQGLQFLFEYFSETQRNKGNFPGRFSGRQFSNSRSEMNVSTLELGDSALYLCASSLSGFPSSYEQYFGPGTRLTVT.